This T cell receptor (beta chain) was identified during a study of technical replicates of blood from several donors. TCRdb's table, derived via immunoSEQ multiplex PCR, lists solely in-frame clones and lacks some. The profile shows about 80,000 clones, 94% of them singletons. Germline assignment: CDR1 ENHRY and CDR2 SYGVKD. The CDR3 extends over 13 amino acids. The V end lost 8 bases, the J end lost 7 bases, and 17 bases lay between the germline ends. The clonotype comes from a human donor in good health. The chain combines TRBV10-3 with TRBJ1-1; a weak D match, TRBD1 (5 bases). The sequencing sample was made of T cells isolated from PBMCs. The CDR3 region is CAIGGGSSDEAFF. The CDR3, as DNA: TGTGCCATCGGGGGGGGATCTTCCGATGAAGCTTTCTTT.